The subject of this entry is one TCR beta chain. Using immunoSEQ multiplex PCR, the repertoire was profiled, and TCRdb retains in-frame clones only, with some absent. Seen here are about 37,000 clones, approximately 83% observed once, and the top ten hold 3.1%. This record belongs to a study of CD4 T cells in relation to SARS-CoV-2 and coronaviruses. Sequenced: memory CD4+ T cells from PBMCs. This sequence was found in an adult with COVID-19.

CDR3 residues: CATSAQGDWQDTQYF. The CDR3 DNA sequence: TGTGCCACCAGTGCTCAGGGTGATTGGCAAGATACGCAGTATTTT. The chain couples TRBV24-1 to TRBJ2-3, with a possible D match to TRBD1 (5 bases). The V and J ends lost 5 bases and 5 bases respectively, with 16 bases between them. Per germline, CDR1 KGHDR and CDR2 SFDVKD. This CDR3 region has 15 residues.